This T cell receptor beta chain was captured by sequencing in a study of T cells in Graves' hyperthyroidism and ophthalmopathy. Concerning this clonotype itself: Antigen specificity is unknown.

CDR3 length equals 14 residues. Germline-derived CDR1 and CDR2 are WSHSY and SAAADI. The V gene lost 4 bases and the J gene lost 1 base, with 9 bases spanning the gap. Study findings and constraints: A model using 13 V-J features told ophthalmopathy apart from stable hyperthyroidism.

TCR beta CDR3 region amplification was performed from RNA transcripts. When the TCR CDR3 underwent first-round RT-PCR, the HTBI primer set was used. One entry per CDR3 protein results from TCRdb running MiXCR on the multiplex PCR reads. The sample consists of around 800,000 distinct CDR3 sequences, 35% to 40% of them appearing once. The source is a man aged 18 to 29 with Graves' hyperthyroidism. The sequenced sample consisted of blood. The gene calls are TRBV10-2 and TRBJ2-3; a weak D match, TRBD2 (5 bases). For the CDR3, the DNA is TGCGCCAGCAGTGCGCTAGCAGGCACAGATACGCAGTATTTT. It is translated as CASSALAGTDTQYF.